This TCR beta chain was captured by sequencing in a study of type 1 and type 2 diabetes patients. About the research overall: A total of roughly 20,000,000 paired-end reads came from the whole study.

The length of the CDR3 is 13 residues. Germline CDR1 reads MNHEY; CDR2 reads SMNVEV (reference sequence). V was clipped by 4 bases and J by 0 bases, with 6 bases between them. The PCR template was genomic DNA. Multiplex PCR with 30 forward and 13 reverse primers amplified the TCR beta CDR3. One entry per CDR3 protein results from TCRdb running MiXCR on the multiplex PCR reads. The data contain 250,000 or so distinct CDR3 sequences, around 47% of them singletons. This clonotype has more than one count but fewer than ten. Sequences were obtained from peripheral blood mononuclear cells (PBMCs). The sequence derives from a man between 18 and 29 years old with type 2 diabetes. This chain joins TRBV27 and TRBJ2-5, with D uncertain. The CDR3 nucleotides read TGTGCCAGCAGTTCCGCCCACCAAGAGACCCAGTACTTC. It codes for CASSSAHQETQYF.